This TCR beta chain appears in the sequencing data of a study of cytomegalovirus exposure and HLA in healthy donors. Study conclusions and caveats: Cytomegalovirus status was reportedly diagnosed by the classifier with high sensitivity and specificity. The study recorded over 150 TCR beta chains that were cytomegalovirus-associated.

With regard to this clone: The antigen remains unidentified.

The PCR was carried out with 60 Vbeta primers and 13 Jbeta primers. How the authors handled the data: Later, an analysis found 65 million to 85 million unique TCR beta chains, and roughly 10 million of these were shared. The data were produced by immunoSEQ multiplex PCR, yet TCRdb's version contains in-frame clones alone and is incomplete. That table supplies the V and J calls and clone size; D and trimming were determined from the DNA. The repertoire holds 120,000 or so clones, 80% seen once, with 2% to 2.5% in the top ten. Trimming at V came to 5 bases and at J to 8 bases, leaving 9 bases not matched to a gene. The CDR3 has 14 amino acids. Germline CDR1 PRHDT, CDR2 FYEKMQ (reference sequence).

The sequence came from a man aged 30-40 years in good health and CMV-seronegative. Sequencing was carried out using PBMCs. This rearrangement joins TRBV13 to TRBJ1-1, with 9 bases that match TRBD1. The CDR3 nucleotides are TGTGCCAGCAGCCCAGGGACAGGGACCTGGGAAGCTTTCTTT. It codes for CASSPGTGTWEAFF.